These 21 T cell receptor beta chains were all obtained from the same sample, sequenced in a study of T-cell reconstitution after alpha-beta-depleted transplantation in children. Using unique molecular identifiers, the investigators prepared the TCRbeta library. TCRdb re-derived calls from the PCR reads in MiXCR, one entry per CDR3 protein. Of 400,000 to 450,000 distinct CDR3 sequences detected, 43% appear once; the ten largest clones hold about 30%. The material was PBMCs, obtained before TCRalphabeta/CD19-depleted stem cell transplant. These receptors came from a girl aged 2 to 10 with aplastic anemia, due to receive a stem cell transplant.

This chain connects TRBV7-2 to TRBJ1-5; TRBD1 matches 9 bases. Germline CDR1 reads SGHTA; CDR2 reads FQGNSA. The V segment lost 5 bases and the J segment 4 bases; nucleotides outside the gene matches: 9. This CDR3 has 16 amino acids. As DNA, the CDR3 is TGTGCCAGCAGCCCGCTGGGACAGGGAGGGAATCAGCCCCAGCATTTT. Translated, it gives CASSPLGQGGNQPQHF.

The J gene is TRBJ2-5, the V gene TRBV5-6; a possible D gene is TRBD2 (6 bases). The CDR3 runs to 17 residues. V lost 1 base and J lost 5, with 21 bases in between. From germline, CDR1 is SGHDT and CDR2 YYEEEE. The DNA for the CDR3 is TGTGCCAGCAGCTTGATAGGGGTCGATGGAGGGGACGAGACCCAGTACTTC. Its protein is CASSLIGVDGGDETQYF.

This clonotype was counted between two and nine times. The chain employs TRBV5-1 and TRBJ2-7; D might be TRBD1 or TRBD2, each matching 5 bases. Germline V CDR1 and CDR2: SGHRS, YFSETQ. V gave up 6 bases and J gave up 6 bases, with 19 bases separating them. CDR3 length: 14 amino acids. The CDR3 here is CASTSWDLSAEQYF. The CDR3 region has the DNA TGCGCCAGCACCTCCTGGGACCTCTCGGCCGAGCAGTACTTC.

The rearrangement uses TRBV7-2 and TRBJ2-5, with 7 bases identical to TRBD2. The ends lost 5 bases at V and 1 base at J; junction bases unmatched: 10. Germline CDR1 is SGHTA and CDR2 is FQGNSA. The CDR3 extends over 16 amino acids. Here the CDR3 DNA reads TGTGCCAGCAGCCCTGGGTGGCTAGCGGCCCAAGAGACCCAGTACTTC. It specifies CASSPGWLAAQETQYF. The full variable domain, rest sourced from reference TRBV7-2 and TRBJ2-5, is GAGVSQSPSNKVTEKGKDVELRCDPISGHTALYWYRQSLGQGLEFLIYFQGNSAPDKSGLPSDRFSAERTGGSVSTLTIQRTQQEDSAVYLCASSPGWLAAQETQYFGPGTRLLVL.

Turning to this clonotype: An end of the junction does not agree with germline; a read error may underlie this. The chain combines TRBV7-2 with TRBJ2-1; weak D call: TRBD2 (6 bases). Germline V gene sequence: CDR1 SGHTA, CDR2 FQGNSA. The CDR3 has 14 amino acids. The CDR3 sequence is CASNLAPTGSSRFF. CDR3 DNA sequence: TGTGCCAGCAACTTAGCCCCTACCGGGAGTTCTCGGTTCTTC. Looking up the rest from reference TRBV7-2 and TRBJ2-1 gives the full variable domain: GAGVSQSPSNKVTEKGKDVELRCDPISGHTALYWYRQSLGQGLEFLIYFQGNSAPDKSGLPSDRFSAERTGGSVSTLTIQRTQQEDSAVYLCASNLAPTGSSRFFGPGTRLTVL.

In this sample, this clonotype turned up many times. The CDR3 sequence is CASSRGDSIYQPQHF. The CDR3 region has the DNA TGTGCCAGCTCACGAGGGGACAGTATCTATCAGCCCCAGCATTTT. J is TRBJ1-5 and V is TRBV18; 7 bases align to TRBD1. V lost 4 bases to trimming and J lost 5 bases; unmatched junction nucleotides: 8. Germline CDR1 is KGHSH and CDR2 is LQKENI. The CDR3 extends over 15 amino acids.

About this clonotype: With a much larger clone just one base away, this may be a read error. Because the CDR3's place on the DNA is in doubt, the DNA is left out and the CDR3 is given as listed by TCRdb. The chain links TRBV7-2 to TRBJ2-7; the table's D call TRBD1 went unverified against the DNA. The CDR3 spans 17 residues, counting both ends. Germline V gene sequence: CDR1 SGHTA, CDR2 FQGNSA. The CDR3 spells CASSSVAVGTFPYEKYF.

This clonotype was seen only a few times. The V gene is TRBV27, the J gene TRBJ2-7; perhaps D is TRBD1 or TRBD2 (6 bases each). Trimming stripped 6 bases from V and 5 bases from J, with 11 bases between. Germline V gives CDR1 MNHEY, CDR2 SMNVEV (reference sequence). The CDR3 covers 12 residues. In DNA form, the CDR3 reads TGTGCCAGCAGGCAGGGGAGGAACGAGCAGTACTTC. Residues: CASRQGRNEQYF.

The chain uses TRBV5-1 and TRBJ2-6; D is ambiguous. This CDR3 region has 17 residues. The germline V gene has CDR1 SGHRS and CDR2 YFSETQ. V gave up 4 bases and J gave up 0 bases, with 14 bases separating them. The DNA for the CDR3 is TGCGCCAGCAGCCACCCCAGGCTGAGCTCTGGGGCCAACGTCCTGACTTTC. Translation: CASSHPRLSSGANVLTF.

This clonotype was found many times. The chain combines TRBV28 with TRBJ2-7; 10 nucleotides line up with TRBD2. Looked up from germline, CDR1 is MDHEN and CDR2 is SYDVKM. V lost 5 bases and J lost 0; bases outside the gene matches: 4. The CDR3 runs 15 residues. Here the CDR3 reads CASSPSGRASYEQYF. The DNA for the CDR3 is TGTGCCAGCAGTCCGAGCGGGAGGGCCTCCTACGAGCAGTACTTC. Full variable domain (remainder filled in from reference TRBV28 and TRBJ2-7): DVKVTQSSRYLVKRTGEKVFLECVQDMDHENMFWYRQDPGLGLRLIYFSYDVKMKEKGDIPEGYSVSREKKERFSLILESASTNQTSMYLCASSPSGRASYEQYFGPGTRLTVT.

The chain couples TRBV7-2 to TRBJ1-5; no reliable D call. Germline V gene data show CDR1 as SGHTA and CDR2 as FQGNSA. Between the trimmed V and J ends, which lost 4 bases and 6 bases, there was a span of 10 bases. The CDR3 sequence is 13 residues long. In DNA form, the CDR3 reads TGTGCCAGCAGCTACCCCGGACGTCAGCCCCAGCATTTT. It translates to CASSYPGRQPQHF.

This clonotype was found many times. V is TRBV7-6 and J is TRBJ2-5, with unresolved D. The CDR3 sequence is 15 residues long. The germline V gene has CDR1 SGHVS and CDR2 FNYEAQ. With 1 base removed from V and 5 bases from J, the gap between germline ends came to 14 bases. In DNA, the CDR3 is TGTGCCAGCAGCTTAGGTGCAGCCCGGGCGGAGACCCAGTACTTC. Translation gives CASSLGAARAETQYF.

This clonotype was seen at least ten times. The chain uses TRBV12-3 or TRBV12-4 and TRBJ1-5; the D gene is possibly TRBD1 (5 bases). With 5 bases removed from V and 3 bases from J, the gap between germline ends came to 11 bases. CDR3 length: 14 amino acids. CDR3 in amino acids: CASSLGTANQPQHF. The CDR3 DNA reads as TGTGCCAGCAGTCTCGGGACGGCCAATCAGCCCCAGCATTTT.

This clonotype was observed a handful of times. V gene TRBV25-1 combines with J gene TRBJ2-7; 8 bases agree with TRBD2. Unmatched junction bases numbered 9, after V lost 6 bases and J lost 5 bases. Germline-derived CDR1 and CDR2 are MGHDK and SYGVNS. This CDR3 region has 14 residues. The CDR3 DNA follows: TGTGCCAGCAGCTCCCGGACTAGCTCACACGAGCAGTACTTC. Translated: CASSSRTSSHEQYF.

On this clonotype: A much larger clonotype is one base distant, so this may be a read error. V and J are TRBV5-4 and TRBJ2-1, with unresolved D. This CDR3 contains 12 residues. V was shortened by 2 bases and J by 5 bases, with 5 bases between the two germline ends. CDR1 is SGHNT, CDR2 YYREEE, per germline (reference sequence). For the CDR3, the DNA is TGTGCCAGCAGCTTTATGGACAATGAGCAGTTCTTC. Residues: CASSFMDNEQFF.

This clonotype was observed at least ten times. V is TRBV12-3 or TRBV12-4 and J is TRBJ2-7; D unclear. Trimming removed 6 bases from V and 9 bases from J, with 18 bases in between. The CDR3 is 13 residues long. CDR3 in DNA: TGTGCCAGCAGCCCCGGATGGGCCTTTGGGCAGTACTTC. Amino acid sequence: CASSPGWAFGQYF.

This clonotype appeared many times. As DNA, the CDR3 is TGTGCCAGCAGCGTCGGGGGAGGGCTCCATGAGCAGTTCTTC. Protein sequence: CASSVGGGLHEQFF. This chain connects TRBV9 to TRBJ2-1; 7 nucleotides agree with TRBD2. The germline V gene has CDR1 SGDLS and CDR2 YYNGEE. V shed 2 bases and J 8 bases; nucleotides not matched to a gene: 7. The CDR3 has 14 residues.

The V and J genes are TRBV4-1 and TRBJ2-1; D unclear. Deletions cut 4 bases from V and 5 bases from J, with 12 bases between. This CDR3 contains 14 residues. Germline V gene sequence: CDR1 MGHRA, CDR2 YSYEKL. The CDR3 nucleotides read TGCGCCAGCAGCCTCAATCAGGCAAACAATGAGCAGTTCTTC. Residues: CASSLNQANNEQFF.

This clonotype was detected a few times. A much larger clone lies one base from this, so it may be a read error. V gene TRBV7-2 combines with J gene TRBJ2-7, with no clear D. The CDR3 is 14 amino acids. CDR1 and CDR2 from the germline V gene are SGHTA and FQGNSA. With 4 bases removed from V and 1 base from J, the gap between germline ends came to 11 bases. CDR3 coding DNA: TGTGCCAGCAGCTCCGCGATAGGGTCCTACGAGCAGTACTTC. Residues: CASSSAIGSYEQYF.

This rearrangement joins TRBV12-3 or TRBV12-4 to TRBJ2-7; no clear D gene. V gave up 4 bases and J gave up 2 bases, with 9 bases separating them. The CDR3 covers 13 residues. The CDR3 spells CASSSGFPYEQYF. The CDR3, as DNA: TGTGCCAGCAGTTCGGGTTTTCCCTACGAGCAGTACTTC.

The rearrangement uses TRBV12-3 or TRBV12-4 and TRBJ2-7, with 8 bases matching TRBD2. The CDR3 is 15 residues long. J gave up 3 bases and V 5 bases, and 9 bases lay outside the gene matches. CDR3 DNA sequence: TGTGCCAGCAGTGCCTCGGGGGGGGCAGGCTACGAGCAGTACTTC. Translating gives CASSASGGAGYEQYF.